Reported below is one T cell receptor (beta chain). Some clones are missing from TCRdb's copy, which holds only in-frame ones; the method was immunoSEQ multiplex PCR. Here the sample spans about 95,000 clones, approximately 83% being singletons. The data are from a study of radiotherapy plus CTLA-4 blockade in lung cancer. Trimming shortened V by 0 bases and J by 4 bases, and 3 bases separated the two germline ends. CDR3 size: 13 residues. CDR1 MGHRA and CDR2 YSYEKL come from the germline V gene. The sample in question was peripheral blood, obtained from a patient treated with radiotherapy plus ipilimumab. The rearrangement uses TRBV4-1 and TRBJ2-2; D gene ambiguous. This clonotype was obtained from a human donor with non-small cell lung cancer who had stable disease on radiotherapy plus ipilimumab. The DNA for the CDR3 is TGCGCCAGCAGCCAAGAGCGCACCGGGGAGCTGTTTTTT. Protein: CASSQERTGELFF.